Shown below are 27 T cell receptor beta chains from a single sample sequenced in a study of sequential checkpoint blockade in melanoma. Some clones are missing from TCRdb's copy, which holds only in-frame ones; the method was immunoSEQ multiplex PCR. This table holds just over 20,000 clones, roughly 30% found once. Specified treatment: randomized to nivolumab then ipilimumab (arm A) or the reverse (arm B). Sequenced here: tumor tissue (inferred from file names), sampled from a patient given nivolumab and ipilimumab in sequence. Receptors were obtained from a human donor with melanoma.

This clone has a handful of counts. The gene calls are TRBV19 and TRBJ1-4; 9 nucleotides line up with TRBD1. The germline V gene encodes CDR1 LNHDA and CDR2 SQIVND (reference sequence). The CDR3 totals 13 residues. The junction had 4 bases not matched to a gene; V was cut back by 10 bases and J by 4 bases. CDR3: CATKGQGNEKLFF. The DNA for the CDR3 is TGTGCCACCAAGGGACAGGGTAATGAAAAACTGTTTTTT.

The table lists this clone with many counts. The rearrangement joins TRBV28 to TRBJ1-1, with D unclear. V lost 1 base and J 6 bases, leaving 12 bases between the germline ends. The CDR3 contains 14 residues. The germline V gene encodes CDR1 MDHEN and CDR2 SYDVKM. In DNA, the CDR3 is TGTGCCAGCAGTTTATCATCAGCGAGCGCTGAAGCTTTCTTT. Protein product: CASSLSSASAEAFF.

Many counts were recorded for this clone. The chain joins TRBV6-8 to TRBJ1-1; D is perhaps TRBD1 (5 bases). CDR3 length equals 13 residues. Looked up from germline, CDR1 is MNHGY and CDR2 is SAAAGT. V lost 2 bases to trimming and J lost 7 bases, with 11 bases between them. In DNA, the CDR3 is TGTGCCAGCAGTTACACCTCGGACATTGAAGCTTTCTTT. It encodes CASSYTSDIEAFF.

The chain links TRBV10-2 to TRBJ1-1; maybe TRBD1 (5 bases). This CDR3 spans 15 amino acids. Germline V gene data show CDR1 as WSHSY and CDR2 as SAAADI. V lost 8 bases, J lost 1 base, and 17 bases lay in between. The CDR3, as DNA: TGCGCCAGCTCTCCCCGGGACTCGGGGAACACTGAAGCTTTCTTT. Its protein is CASSPRDSGNTEAFF.

This clone was picked up one time. CDR3: CASSPRAILAGGDDEQFF. The DNA for the CDR3 is TGTGCCAGCTCACCACGGGCTATCTTAGCGGGAGGTGATGATGAGCAGTTCTTC. The V call is TRBV18, the J call TRBJ2-1; the match to TRBD2 covers 10 bases. V dropped 1 base and J dropped 8; count of bases not matched to a gene: 14. The CDR3 is made up of 18 amino acids. The germline CDR1 and CDR2 sequences are KGHSH and LQKENI.

The rearrangement joins TRBV23-1 to TRBJ1-4; possible D gene TRBD1, 6 bases. TRBV23-1 is an open reading frame whose function is uncertain. There are 15 residues in the CDR3. The germline V and J ends were trimmed by 6 bases and 9 bases, with 20 bases remaining between them. The CDR3 region has the DNA TGCGCCAGCAGCCAGGAAATGGCGGGACAACAAAAACTGTTTTTT. Translating gives CASSQEMAGQQKLFF.

The table lists this clone with many counts. The chain has TRBV11-3 and TRBJ1-6; TRBD1 matches at 7 bases. CDR3 size: 15 residues. CDR1 and CDR2 from the germline V gene are SGHNT and YENEEA. The ends lost 5 bases at V and 6 bases at J; junction bases unmatched: 7. In DNA, the CDR3 is TGTGCCAGCAGCCAAGGCGGGACAGTTAATTCACCCCTCCACTTT. Protein product: CASSQGGTVNSPLHF.

This clone has just a few counts. The chain has TRBV9 and TRBJ2-3; D gene uncertain. The CDR3 is made up of 13 amino acids. Deletions cut 4 bases from V and 0 bases from J, with 6 bases between. Germline CDR1 SGDLS, CDR2 YYNGEE. CDR3 in DNA: TGTGCCAGCAGCCTCCGCAGCACAGATACGCAGTATTTT. It translates to CASSLRSTDTQYF.

This sequence joins TRBV4-1 and TRBJ2-7; TRBD2 matches 7 bases. The germline gives CDR1 MGHRA, CDR2 YSYEKL. The CDR3 sequence is 16 residues long. The ends lost 0 bases at V and 2 bases at J; junction bases unmatched: 7. The chain's CDR3 is CASSQEVSGPTYEQYF. CDR3 sequence (DNA): TGCGCCAGCAGCCAAGAGGTTAGCGGGCCCACCTACGAGCAGTACTTC.

The sample holds a few counts of this clone. The J gene is TRBJ1-1, the V gene TRBV5-3; 7 positions agree with TRBD1. TRBV5-3 is given ORF status, its function remaining uncertain. Trimming cost V 1 base and J 6 bases; bases outside gene matches: 24. CDR3 length: 20 amino acids. The DNA of the CDR3 is TGTGCCAGAAGCTTGACACTAAATATTCCGGGACAGTGGGAATACCCTGAAGCTTTCTTT. It yields the protein CARSLTLNIPGQWEYPEAFF.

Ten or more counts support this clone. The rearrangement joins TRBV7-1 to TRBJ2-7; 9 bases are a match to TRBD1. TRBV7-1 is noted as an ORF with a role that remains uncertain. CDR3 length: 13 residues. The trim removed 2 bases at V and 6 bases at J, leaving 2 bases unmatched. The CDR3 DNA reads as TGTGCCAGCAGCTCAACGACAGGGGGCGAGCAGTACTTC. This translates into CASSSTTGGEQYF.

CDR3 sequence reads: CASTDTLWKPQHF. The CDR3 DNA sequence: TGTGCCAGTACAGACACCCTTTGGAAGCCCCAGCATTTT. J is TRBJ1-5 and V is TRBV19, with no clear D. The germline gives CDR1 LNHDA, CDR2 SQIVND (reference sequence). There are 13 residues in the CDR3. Trimming shortened V by 7 bases and J by 8 bases, and 15 bases separated the two germline ends.

This chain uses TRBV6-8 with TRBJ1-1; D might be TRBD1 (6 bases). The CDR3 has 14 amino acids. V was pared by 6 bases and J by 6 bases, with 17 bases between. Germline V gives CDR1 MNHGY, CDR2 SAAAGT. The CDR3 sequence: CASSPGGASSEAFF. The CDR3 DNA sequence: TGTGCCAGCAGCCCTGGGGGGGCGAGTTCTGAAGCTTTCTTT.

This clone was recorded at least ten times. The rearrangement joins TRBV7-2 to TRBJ2-7, with 7 bases aligning to TRBD1. V gave up 1 base and J gave up 0 bases; unmatched junction bases: 0. CDR3 length: 14 amino acids. CDR1 and CDR2 from the germline V gene are SGHTA and FQGNSA. The CDR3 loop is CASSLGTGSYEQYF. The CDR3 DNA sequence: TGTGCCAGCAGCTTAGGGACAGGCTCCTACGAGCAGTACTTC.

The rearrangement uses TRBV9 and TRBJ2-7; D is possibly TRBD1 (6 bases). CDR3 size: 16 residues. Per germline, CDR1 SGDLS and CDR2 YYNGEE. V was shortened by 5 bases and J by 3 bases, with 21 bases between the two germline ends. The CDR3 spells CASSTGSGISYYEQYF. The CDR3, as DNA: TGTGCCAGCAGTACAGGGTCTGGGATAAGCTACTACGAGCAGTACTTC. The full variable domain, rest sourced from reference TRBV9 and TRBJ2-7, is DSGVTQTPKHLITATGQRVTLRCSPRSGDLSVYWYQQSLDQGLQFLIQYYNGEERAKGNILERFSAQQFPDLHSELNLSSLELGDSALYFCASSTGSGISYYEQYFGPGTRLTVT.

The gene calls are TRBV9 and TRBJ2-7, with TRBD2 as a possible D gene (6 bases). Germline V gives CDR1 SGDLS, CDR2 YYNGEE. V gave up 5 bases and J gave up 6 bases, with 12 bases separating them. CDR3 length: 12 amino acids. The chain's CDR3 is CASSETSGEQYF. Written as DNA, the CDR3 is TGTGCCAGCAGTGAGACTAGTGGCGAGCAGTACTTC.

J is TRBJ2-7 and V is TRBV19; 8 bases are shared with TRBD2. CDR3 length: 15 residues. Germline lookup yields CDR1 LNHDA and CDR2 SQIVND (reference sequence). The junction had 7 bases not matched to a gene; V was cut back by 6 bases and J by 0 bases. CDR3 bases: TGTGCCAGTAGGGCCGACAGCGGGGGCTCCTACGAGCAGTACTTC. Its protein is CASRADSGGSYEQYF.

This clone occurred a few times. The J gene is TRBJ2-7, the V gene TRBV7-6; the D is unclear. The germline CDR1 and CDR2 sequences are SGHVS and FNYEAQ. Between the trimmed V and J ends, which lost 5 bases and 2 bases, there was a span of 13 bases. There are 14 residues in the CDR3. The CDR3 protein is CASSIYSQPYEQYF. Here the CDR3 DNA reads TGTGCCAGCAGCATCTACAGTCAACCCTACGAGCAGTACTTC.

This clone has more than one count but fewer than ten. The genes are TRBV19 and TRBJ1-1, with TRBD1 as a possible D gene (5 bases). Germline CDR1 LNHDA, CDR2 SQIVND (reference sequence). The germline V and J ends were trimmed by 8 bases and 5 bases, with 15 bases remaining between them. CDR3 size: 13 residues. The DNA for the CDR3 is TGTGCCAGTCAAGACCGTTGGGGGACTGAAGCTTTCTTT. Its protein is CASQDRWGTEAFF.

This clone was seen more than once but under ten times. The V call is TRBV15, the J call TRBJ2-5; 10 bases are a match to TRBD2. Germline CDR1 LNHNV, CDR2 YYDKDF (reference sequence). With 1 base clipped from V and 2 bases from J, the junction kept 4 bases outside the gene matches. The CDR3 runs 16 residues. The chain's CDR3 is CATSRVSGGKQETQYF. The CDR3 DNA reads TGTGCCACCAGCAGAGTTAGCGGGGGGAAACAAGAGACCCAGTACTTC.

This clone was found a few times. The chain has TRBV6-8 and TRBJ1-2, with D maybe TRBD1 (6 bases). Germline V gene data show CDR1 as MNHGY and CDR2 as SAAAGT. V dropped 6 bases and J dropped 0 bases, with 14 bases sitting between them. The CDR3 consists of 15 residues. The CDR3 protein is CASSDRPPTNYGYTF. The CDR3 DNA is TGTGCCAGCAGCGACAGGCCCCCTACTAACTATGGCTACACCTTC.

This clone was seen only a few times. The chain couples TRBV28 to TRBJ1-6, with D tentatively TRBD1 (5 bases). Germline CDR1 MDHEN, CDR2 SYDVKM. V lost 6 bases and J 6 bases, leaving 15 bases between the germline ends. CDR3 size: 15 residues. The CDR3 coding sequence is TGTGCCAGCAGACGAGGAGCAGGGCCTAATTCACCCCTCCACTTT. Encoded protein: CASRRGAGPNSPLHF.

The chain links TRBV14 to TRBJ2-7, with 9 bases fitting TRBD1. Germline assignment: CDR1 SGHDN and CDR2 FVKESK. The CDR3 covers 12 residues. J lost 6 bases, V lost 5 bases, and 2 bases had no gene match. The CDR3 nucleotides are TGTGCCAGCAGCGGGACAGGGTTCGAGCAGTACTTC. Translating it yields CASSGTGFEQYF.

The chain carries TRBV28 and TRBJ1-1; D ambiguous. V dropped 7 bases and J dropped 3 bases, with 15 bases sitting between them. Looked up from germline, CDR1 is MDHEN and CDR2 is SYDVKM. CDR3 length: 14 amino acids. The DNA of the CDR3 is TGTGCCAGCATCTTAAACGTCGGTTACACTGAAGCTTTCTTT. It encodes CASILNVGYTEAFF.

The chain carries TRBV19 and TRBJ1-1; possible D gene TRBD1, 5 bases. The V and J ends lost 3 bases and 1 base respectively, with 6 bases between them. The germline CDR1 and CDR2 sequences are LNHDA and SQIVND (reference sequence). The CDR3 consists of 13 residues. The CDR3 here is CASSMGQNTEAFF. CDR3 in DNA: TGTGCCAGTAGTATGGGGCAGAACACTGAAGCTTTCTTT. The full variable domain, its missing parts supplied by reference TRBV19 and TRBJ1-1, is DGGITQSPKYLFRKEGQNVTLSCEQNLNHDAMYWYRQDPGQGLRLIYYSQIVNDFQKGDIAEGYSVSREKKESFPLTVTSAQKNPTAFYLCASSMGQNTEAFFGQGTRLTVV.

This clone turned up a few times. This chain connects TRBV6-8 to TRBJ1-1, with TRBD1 as a possible D gene (6 bases). V was pared by 7 bases and J by 6 bases, with 15 bases between. This CDR3 is 13 amino acids long. The germline V gene encodes CDR1 MNHGY and CDR2 SAAAGT. The CDR3 DNA reads TGTGCCAGCACCCTGGGGGGGCGGGCTGAAGCTTTCTTT. Translated, it gives CASTLGGRAEAFF.

The chain links TRBV6-8 to TRBJ2-3; D is possibly TRBD2 (6 bases). Trimming pared 6 bases from V and 2 bases from J, leaving 12 bases between. In germline, CDR1 is MNHGY, CDR2 SAAAGT. The CDR3 extends over 14 amino acids. In DNA form, the CDR3 reads TGTGCCAGCAGGACGGGAGCGGACACAGATACGCAGTATTTT. Translating gives CASRTGADTDTQYF.